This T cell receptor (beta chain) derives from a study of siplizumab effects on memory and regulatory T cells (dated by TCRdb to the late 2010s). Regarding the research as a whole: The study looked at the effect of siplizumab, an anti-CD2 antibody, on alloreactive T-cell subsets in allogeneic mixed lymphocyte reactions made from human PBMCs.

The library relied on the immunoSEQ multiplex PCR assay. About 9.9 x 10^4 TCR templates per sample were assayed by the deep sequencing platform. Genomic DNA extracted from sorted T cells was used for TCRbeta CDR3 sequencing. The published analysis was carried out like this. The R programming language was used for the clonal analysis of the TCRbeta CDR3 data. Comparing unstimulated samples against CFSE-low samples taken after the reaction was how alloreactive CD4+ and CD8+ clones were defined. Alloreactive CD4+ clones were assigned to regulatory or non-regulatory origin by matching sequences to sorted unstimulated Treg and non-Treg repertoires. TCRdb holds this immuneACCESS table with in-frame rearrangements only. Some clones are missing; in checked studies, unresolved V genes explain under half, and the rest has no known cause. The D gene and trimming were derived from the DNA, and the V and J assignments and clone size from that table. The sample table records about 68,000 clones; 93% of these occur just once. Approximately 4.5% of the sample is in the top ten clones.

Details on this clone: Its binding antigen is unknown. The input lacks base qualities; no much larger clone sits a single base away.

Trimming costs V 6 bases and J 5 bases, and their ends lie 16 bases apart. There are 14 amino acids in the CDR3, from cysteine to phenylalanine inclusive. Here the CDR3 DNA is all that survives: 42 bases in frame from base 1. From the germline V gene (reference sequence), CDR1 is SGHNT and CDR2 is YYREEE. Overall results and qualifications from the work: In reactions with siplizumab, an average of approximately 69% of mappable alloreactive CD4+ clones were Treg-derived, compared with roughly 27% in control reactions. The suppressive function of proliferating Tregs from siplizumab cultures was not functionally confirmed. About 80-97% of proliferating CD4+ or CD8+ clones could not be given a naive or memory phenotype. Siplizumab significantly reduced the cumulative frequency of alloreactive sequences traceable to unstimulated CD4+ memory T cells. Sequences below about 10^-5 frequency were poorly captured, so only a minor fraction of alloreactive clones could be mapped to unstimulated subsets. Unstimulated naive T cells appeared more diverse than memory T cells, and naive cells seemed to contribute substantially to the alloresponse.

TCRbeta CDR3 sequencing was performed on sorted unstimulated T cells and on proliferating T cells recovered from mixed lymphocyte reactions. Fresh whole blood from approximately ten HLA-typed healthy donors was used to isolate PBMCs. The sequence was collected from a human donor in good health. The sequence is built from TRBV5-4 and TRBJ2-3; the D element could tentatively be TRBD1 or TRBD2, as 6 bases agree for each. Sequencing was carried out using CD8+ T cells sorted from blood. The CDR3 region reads CASMSWGRGDTQYF. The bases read TGTGCCAGCATGTCTTGGGGGCGGGGAGATACGCAGTATTTT.